This TCR beta chain is from a study of T cell responses to AZD1222 COVID-19 vaccine. Germline CDR1 reads KGHSH; CDR2 reads LQKENI. Trimming pared 3 bases from V and 5 bases from J, leaving 13 bases between. CDR3 size: 14 residues. Clones were read by immunoSEQ multiplex PCR, and TCRdb kept only the in-frame ones, dropping some. The table shows about 93,000 clones, with approximately 86% occurring only once. The specimen was peripheral blood, collected on day 0 of AZD1222 vaccination. The chain joins TRBV18 to TRBJ2-5; D is unresolved. The clonotype originates from an adult in good health. This CDR3 is CASSPQSKEETQYF. CDR3 bases: TGTGCCAGCTCACCCCAGTCGAAAGAGGAGACCCAGTACTTC.